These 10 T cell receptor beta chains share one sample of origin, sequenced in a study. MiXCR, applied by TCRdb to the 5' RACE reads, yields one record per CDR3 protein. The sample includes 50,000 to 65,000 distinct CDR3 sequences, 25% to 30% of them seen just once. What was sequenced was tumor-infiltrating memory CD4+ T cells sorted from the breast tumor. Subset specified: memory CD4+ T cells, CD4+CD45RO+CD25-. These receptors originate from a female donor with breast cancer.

The CDR3 sequence is CASSLTGKEQYF. CDR3 bases: TGTGCCAGCAGTTTGACAGGGAAAGAGCAGTACTTC. The chain uses TRBV27 and TRBJ2-7, with 7 positions matching TRBD1. In germline, CDR1 is MNHEY, CDR2 SMNVEV (reference sequence). This CDR3 spans 12 amino acids. With V trimmed by 3 bases and J by 7 bases, 3 bases remained unmatched.

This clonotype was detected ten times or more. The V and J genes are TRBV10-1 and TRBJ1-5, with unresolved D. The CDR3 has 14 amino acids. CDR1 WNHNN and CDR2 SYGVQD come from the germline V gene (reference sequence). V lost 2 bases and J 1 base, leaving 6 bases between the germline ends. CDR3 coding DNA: TGCGCCAGCAGTGAGCTTGACAGCAATCAGCCCCAGCATTTT. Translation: CASSELDSNQPQHF.

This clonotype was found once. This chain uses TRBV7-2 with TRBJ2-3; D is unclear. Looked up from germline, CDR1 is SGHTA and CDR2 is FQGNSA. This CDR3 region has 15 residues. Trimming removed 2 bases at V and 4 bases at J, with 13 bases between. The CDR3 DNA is TGTGCCAGCAGCTTAATCCATTCATCGGCAGATACGCAGTATTTT. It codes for CASSLIHSSADTQYF.

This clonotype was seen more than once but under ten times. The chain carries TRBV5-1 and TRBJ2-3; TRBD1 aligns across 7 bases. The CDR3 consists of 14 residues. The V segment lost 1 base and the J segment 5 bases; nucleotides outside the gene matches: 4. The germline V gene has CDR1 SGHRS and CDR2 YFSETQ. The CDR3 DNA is TGCGCCAGCAGCTTGAGGGGGCAGATAGATACGCAGTATTTT. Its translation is CASSLRGQIDTQYF.

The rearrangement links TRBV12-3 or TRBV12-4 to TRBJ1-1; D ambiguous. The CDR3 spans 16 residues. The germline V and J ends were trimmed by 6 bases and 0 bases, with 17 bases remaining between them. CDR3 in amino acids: CASSRGDGPVNTEAFF. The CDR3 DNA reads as TGTGCCAGCAGCCGCGGTGACGGCCCGGTGAACACTGAAGCTTTCTTT.

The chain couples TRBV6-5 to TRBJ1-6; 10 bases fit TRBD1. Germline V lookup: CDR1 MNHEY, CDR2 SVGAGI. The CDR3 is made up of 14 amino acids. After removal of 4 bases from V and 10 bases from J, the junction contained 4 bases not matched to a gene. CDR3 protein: CASSLTGGESPLHF. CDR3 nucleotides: TGTGCCAGCAGTTTGACAGGGGGCGAGTCACCCCTCCACTTT.

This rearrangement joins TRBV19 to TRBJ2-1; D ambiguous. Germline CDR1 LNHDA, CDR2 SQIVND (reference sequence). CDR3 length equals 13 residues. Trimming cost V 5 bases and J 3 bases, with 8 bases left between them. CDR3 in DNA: TGTGCCAGTAGTGGGAATGGCTACAATGAGCAGTTCTTC. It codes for CASSGNGYNEQFF.

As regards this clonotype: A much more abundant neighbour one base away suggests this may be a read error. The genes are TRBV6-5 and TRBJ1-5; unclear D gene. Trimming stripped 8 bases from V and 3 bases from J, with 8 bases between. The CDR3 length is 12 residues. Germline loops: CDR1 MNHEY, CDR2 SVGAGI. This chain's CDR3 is CASQGLNQPQHF. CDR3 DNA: TGTGCCAGCCAAGGACTCAATCAGCCCCAGCATTTT.

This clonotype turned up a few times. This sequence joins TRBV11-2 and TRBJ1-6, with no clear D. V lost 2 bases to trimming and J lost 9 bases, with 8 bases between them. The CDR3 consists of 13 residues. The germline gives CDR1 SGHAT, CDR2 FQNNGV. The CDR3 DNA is TGTGCCAGCAGCTTAACCAGCGGTTCACCCCTCCACTTT. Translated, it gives CASSLTSGSPLHF.

CDR3 in amino acids: CASGKGTSGSVEQFF. The CDR3 DNA reads as TGCGCCAGCGGCAAGGGCACTAGCGGGAGTGTTGAGCAGTTCTTC. This chain connects TRBV5-1 to TRBJ2-1, with 11 bases aligning to TRBD2. CDR1 and CDR2 from the germline V gene are SGHRS and YFSETQ. V lost 7 bases, J lost 9 bases, and 12 bases stayed unmatched. The CDR3 runs 15 residues.